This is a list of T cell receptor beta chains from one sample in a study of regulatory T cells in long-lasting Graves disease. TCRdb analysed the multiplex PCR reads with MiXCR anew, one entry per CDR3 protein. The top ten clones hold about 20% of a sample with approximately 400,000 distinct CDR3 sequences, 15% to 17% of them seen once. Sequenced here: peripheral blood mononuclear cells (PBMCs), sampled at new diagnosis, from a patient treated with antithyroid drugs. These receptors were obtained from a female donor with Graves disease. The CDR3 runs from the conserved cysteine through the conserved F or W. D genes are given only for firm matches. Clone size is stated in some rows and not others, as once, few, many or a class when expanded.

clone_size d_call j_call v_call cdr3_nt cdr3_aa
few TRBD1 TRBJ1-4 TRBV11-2 TGTGCCAGCAGCGACATTAAGAGGACAGGGGAGGTTTTT CASSDIKRTGEVF
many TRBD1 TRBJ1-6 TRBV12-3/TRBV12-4 TGTGCCAGCAGAAGGACAGGGGATTCACCCCTCCACTTT CASRRTGDSPLHF
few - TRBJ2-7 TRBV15 TGTGCCACCAGCAGAGACCTAGGACCCTACGAGCAGTACTTC CATSRDLGPYEQYF
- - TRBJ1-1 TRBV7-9 TGTGCCAGCAGCGAAGAGCACACTGAAGCTTTCTTT CASSEEHTEAFF
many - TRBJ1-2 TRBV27 TGTGCCAGCAGTTTATCGGGGGACAAGCCCGGCAACTATGGCTACACCTTC CASSLSGDKPGNYGYTF
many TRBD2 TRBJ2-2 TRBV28 TGTGCCAGCGGTCCTAGCGGGGGAAACACCGGGGAGCTGTTTTTT CASGPSGGNTGELFF
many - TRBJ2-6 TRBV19 TGTGCCAGTAGTTTGGCCGTCACCCGGGGGGCCAACGTCCTGACTTTC CASSLAVTRGANVLTF
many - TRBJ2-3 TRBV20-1 TGCAGTGCTAGTAGGGTGGCAGATACGCAGTATTTT CSASRVADTQYF
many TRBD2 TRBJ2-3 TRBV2 TGTGCCAGCAGTCCAGCGGGGGTTGGTACAGATACGCAGTATTTT CASSPAGVGTDTQYF
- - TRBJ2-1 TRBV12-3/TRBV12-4 TGTGCCAGCAGTTTAGTATCCCCGAGTGATGAGCAGTTCTTC CASSLVSPSDEQFF
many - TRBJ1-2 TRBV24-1 TGTGCCACCAGTGAAGCTCTTGGGGGGGCCGGCTACACCTTC CATSEALGGAGYTF
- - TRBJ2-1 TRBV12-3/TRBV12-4 TGTGCCAGCAGTTACTCGAGACGGTATCGACGTATGAATGAGCAGTTCTTC CASSYSRRYRRMNEQFF
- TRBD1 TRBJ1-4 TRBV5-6 TGTGCCAGCAGCTTGCGGGACAGGAACCGATTATACCTGAATGAAAAACTGTTTTTT CASSLRDRNRLYLNEKLFF
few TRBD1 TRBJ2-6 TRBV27 TGTGCCAGCAGTCCCGACAGGGGGCACAGAGGGGCCAACGTCCTGACTTTC CASSPDRGHRGANVLTF
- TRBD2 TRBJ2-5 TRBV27 TGTGCCAGCAGCTTCCAAGGGAGCGGGAGGGAAGAGACCCAGTACTTC CASSFQGSGREETQYF
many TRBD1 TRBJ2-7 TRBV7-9 TGTGCCAGCAGCCCAGGGACAGACGAGCAGTACTTC CASSPGTDEQYF
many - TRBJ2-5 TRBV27 TGTGCCAGCAGTCCTTATTGGGGGCGAGAAGAGACCCAGTACTTC CASSPYWGREETQYF
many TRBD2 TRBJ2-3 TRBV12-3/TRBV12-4 TGTGCCAGCAGCGGTGAGCGGGGGAACACAGATACGCAGTATTTT CASSGERGNTDTQYF
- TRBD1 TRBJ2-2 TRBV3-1 TGTGCCAGCAGCCAAGATTTGGGGACAGGGAACACCGGGGAGCTGTTTTTT CASSQDLGTGNTGELFF
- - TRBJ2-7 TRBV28 TGTGCCAGCAGTTCCCGGGACTTAAGCCTACGAAAGCAGTACTTC CASSSRDLSLRKQYF
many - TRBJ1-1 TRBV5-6 TGTGCCAGCAGCGCCTGGACCCAGGAAGCTTTCTTT CASSAWTQEAFF
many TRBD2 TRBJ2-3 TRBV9 TGTGCCAGCAGCGTAGTAGCGGGAAGCACAGATACGCAGTATTTT CASSVVAGSTDTQYF